Here is one T cell receptor beta chain with its context. Its target is unknown. This entry is derived from a study of beta chain features in type 1 diabetes. In total, each donor contributed a single heparinised blood draw that averaged roughly 100 mL. Central memory, naive, regulatory and stem cell-like memory CD4+ cells were sorted by CD45RO/CCR7/CD25/CD127/CD95/CD27. Expressed TCRB transcripts were sequenced after all isolated RNA was converted to cDNA. The data were produced by immunoSEQ multiplex PCR, yet TCRdb's version contains in-frame clones alone and is incomplete. The data hold around 430,000 clones, with roughly 30% observed a single time. Study results and limitations: The study left unresolved whether HLA type influences TCRB rearrangement.

Germline V CDR1 and CDR2: GTSNPN, SVGIG (reference sequence). The CDR3 consists of 13 residues. Trimming removed 5 bases from V and 2 bases from J, with 11 bases in between. This TCR derives from a man aged 18 to 35 in good health. Sequences were obtained from naive CD4+ T cells from blood. The rearrangement links TRBV30 to TRBJ2-3; TRBD1 might be the D (6 bases). For the CDR3, the DNA is TGTGCCTGGGGACAGCGTCTCACAGATACGCAGTATTTT. This translates into CAWGQRLTDTQYF.